This T cell receptor beta chain was profiled in a study of identical twins. General study findings and limits: Possibly, invariant MAIT and iNKT cells partly confounded zero-insertion analyses.

This CDR3 has 11 residues. V lost 7 bases to trimming and J lost 9 bases; unmatched junction nucleotides: 5. Template switching created a universal primer site, and the cDNA included unique molecular identifiers. TCRdb re-derived calls from the 5' RACE reads in MiXCR, one entry per CDR3 protein. The sample records 700,000 or so distinct CDR3 sequences, 20% to 25% being singletons. Points on this clonotype: Its antigen is still unknown.

The sample was also reused in another study, on T cells expressing NK-cell markers. That study reports: Sorted T-cell subsets CD3+CD56+NKG2C+, CD3+CD56+NKG2C- and CD3+CD56-NKG2C+ were TCR beta-sequenced. The authors sequenced eight donors, of whom seven were HCMV-seropositive and one was seronegative.

This clonotype was obtained from a woman under 30 in good health. Sequencing was done on a sample of PBMCs. The V call is TRBV12-3 or TRBV12-4, the J call TRBJ1-1; 7 bases agree with TRBD1. Written as DNA, the CDR3 is TGTGCCAGCACCGGACAGGCGAAAGCTTTCTTT. Translation gives CASTGQAKAFF.